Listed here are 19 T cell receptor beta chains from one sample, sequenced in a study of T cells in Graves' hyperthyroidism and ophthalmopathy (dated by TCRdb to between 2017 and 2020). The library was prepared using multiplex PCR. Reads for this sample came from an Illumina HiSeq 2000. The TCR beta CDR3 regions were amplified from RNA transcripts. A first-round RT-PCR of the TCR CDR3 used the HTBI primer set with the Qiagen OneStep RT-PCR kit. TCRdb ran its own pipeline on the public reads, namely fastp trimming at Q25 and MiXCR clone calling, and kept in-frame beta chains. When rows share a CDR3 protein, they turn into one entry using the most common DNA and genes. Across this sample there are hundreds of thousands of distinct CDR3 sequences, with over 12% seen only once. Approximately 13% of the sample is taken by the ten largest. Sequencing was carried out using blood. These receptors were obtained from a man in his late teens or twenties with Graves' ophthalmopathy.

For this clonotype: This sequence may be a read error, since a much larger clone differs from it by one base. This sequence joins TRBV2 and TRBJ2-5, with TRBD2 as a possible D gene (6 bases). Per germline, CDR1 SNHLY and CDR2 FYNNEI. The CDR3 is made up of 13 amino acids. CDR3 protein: CASRGTVQEAQYF. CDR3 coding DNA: TGTGCCAGCAGAGGGACTGTGCAAGAGGCCCAGTACTTC.

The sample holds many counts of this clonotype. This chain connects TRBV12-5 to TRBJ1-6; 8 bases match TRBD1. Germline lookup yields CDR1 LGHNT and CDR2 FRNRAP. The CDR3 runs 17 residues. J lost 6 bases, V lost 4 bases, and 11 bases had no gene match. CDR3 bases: TGTGCTAGTGGTTATGCCGCGACAGGGGAGCCTAATTCACCCCTCCACTTT. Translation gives CASGYAATGEPNSPLHF.

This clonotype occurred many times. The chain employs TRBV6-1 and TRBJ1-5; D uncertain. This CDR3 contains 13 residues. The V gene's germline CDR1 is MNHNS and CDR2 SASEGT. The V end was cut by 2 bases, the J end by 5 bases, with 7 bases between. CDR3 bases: TGTGCCAGCAGTGAACCTGATGATCAGCCCCAGCATTTT. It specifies CASSEPDDQPQHF.

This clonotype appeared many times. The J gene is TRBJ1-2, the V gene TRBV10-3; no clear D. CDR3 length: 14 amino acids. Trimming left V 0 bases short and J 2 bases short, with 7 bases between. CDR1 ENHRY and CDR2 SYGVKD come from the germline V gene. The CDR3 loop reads CAISESGSNYGYTF. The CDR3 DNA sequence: TGTGCCATCAGTGAGTCTGGATCCAACTATGGCTACACCTTC.

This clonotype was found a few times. The CDR3 DNA follows: TGTGCCAGCTGGCCAGGACAGTGGAGGTATGGCTACACCTTC. This translates into CASWPGQWRYGYTF. The J gene is TRBJ1-2, the V gene TRBV6-1; TRBD1 might be the D (6 bases). Trimming cost V 8 bases and J 5 bases, with 18 bases left between them. The germline V gene has CDR1 MNHNS and CDR2 SASEGT. The CDR3 totals 14 residues.

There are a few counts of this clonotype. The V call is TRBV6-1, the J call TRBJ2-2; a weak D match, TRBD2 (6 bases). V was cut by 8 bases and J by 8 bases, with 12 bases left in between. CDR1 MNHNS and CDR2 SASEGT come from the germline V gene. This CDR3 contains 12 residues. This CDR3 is CASGGAVGELFF. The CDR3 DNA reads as TGTGCCAGCGGAGGGGCAGTGGGGGAGCTGTTTTTT.

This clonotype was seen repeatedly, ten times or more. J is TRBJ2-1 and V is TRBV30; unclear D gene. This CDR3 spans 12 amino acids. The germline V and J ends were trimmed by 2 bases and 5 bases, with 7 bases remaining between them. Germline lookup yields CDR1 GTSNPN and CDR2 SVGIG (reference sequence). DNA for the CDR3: TGTGCCTGGAGTTGGCCAGACAATGAGCAGTTCTTC. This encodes CAWSWPDNEQFF.

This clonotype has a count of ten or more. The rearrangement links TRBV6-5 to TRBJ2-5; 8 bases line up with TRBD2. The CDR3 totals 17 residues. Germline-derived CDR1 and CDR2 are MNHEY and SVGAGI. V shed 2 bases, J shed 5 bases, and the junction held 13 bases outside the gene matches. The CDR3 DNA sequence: TGTGCCAGCAGTTACGGGGCTAGCGGGTCGTTTAGTGAGACCCAGTACTTC. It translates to CASSYGASGSFSETQYF.

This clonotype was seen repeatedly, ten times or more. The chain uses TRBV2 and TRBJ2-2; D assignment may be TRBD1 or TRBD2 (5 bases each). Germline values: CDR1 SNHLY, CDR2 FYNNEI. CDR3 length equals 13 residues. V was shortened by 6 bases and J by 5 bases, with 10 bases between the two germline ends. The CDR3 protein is CASRGPGTGELFF. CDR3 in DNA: TGTGCCAGCAGGGGACCTGGAACCGGGGAGCTGTTTTTT. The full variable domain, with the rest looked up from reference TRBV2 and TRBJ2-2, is EPEVTQTPSHQVTQMGQEVILRCVPISNHLYFYWYRQILGQKVEFLVSFYNNEISEKSEIFDDQFSVERPDGSNFTLKIRSTKLEDSAMYFCASRGPGTGELFFGEGSRLTVL.

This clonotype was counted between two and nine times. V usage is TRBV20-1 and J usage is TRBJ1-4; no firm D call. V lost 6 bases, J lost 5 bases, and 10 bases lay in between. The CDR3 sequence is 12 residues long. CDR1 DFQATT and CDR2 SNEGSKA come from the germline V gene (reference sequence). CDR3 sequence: CSAWSENEKLFF. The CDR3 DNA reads TGCAGTGCATGGTCCGAAAATGAAAAACTGTTTTTT.

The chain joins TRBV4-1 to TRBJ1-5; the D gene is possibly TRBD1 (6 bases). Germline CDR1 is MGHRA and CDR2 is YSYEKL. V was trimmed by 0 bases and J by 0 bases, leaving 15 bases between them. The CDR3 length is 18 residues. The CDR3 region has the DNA TGCGCCAGCAGCCAAGATCAAGTGAGGGGGGATAGCAATCAGCCCCAGCATTTT. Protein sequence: CASSQDQVRGDSNQPQHF.

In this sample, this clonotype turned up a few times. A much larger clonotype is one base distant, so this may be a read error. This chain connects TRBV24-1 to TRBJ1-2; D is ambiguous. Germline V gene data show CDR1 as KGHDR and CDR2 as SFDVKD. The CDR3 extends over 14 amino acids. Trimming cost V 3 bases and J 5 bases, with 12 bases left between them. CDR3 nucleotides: TGTGCCACCAGTGATCGAGACAAGGCATATGGCTACACCTTC. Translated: CATSDRDKAYGYTF.

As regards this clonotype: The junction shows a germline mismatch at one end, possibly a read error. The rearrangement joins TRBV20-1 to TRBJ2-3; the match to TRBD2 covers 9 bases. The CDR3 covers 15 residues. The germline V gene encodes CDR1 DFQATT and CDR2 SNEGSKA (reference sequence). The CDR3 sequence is CSASRAAGGGDTRYF. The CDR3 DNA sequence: TGCAGTGCTAGTCGGGCAGCGGGGGGCGGAGATACGCGGTATTTT.

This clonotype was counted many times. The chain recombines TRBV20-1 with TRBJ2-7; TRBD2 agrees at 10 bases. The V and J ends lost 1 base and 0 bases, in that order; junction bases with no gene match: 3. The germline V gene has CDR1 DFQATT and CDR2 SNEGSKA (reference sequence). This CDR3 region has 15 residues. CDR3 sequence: CSARVGTSVSYEQYF. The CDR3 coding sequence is TGCAGTGCTAGAGTGGGGACTAGCGTCTCCTACGAGCAGTACTTC.

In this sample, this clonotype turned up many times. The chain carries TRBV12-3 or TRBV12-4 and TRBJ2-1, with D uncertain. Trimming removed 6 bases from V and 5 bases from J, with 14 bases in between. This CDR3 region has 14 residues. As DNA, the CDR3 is TGTGCCAGCAGGCGACGATGGGGTCACAATGAGCAGTTCTTC. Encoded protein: CASRRRWGHNEQFF.

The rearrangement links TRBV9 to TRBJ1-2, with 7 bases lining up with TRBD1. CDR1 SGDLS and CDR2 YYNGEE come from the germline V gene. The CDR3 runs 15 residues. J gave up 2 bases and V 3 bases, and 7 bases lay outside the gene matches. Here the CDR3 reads CASSGTGESNYGYTF. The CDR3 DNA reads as TGTGCCAGCAGCGGTACAGGGGAGTCAAACTATGGCTACACCTTC.

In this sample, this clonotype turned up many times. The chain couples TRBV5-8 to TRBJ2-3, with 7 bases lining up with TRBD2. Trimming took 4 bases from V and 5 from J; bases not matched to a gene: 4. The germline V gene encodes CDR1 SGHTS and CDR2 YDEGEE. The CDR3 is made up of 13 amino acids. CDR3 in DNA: TGTGCCAGCAGCGGGGGGGATAAAGATACGCAGTATTTT. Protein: CASSGGDKDTQYF.

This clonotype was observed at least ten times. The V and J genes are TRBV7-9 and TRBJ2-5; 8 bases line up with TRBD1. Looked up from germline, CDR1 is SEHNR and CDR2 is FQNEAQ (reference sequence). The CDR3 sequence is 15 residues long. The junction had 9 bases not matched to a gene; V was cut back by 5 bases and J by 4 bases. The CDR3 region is CASSPPGQGIETQYF. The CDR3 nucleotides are TGTGCCAGCAGCCCCCCCGGACAGGGAATAGAGACCCAGTACTTC.

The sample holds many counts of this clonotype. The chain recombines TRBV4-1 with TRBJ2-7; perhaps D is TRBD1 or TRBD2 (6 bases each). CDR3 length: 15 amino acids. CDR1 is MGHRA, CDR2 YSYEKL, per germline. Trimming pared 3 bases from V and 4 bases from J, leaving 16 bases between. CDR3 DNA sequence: TGCGCCAGCAGCCACCAGGGACGGGGGCGTTACGAGCAGTACTTC. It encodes CASSHQGRGRYEQYF.